This T cell receptor beta chain stems from a study of shared clonotypes between healthy human individuals. Germline assignment: CDR1 SNHLY and CDR2 FYNNEI. This CDR3 is built from 14 residues. With 6 bases removed from V and 4 bases from J, the gap between germline ends came to 13 bases. This clone has only one observation. Additional DNA sequences in this sample encode the identical CDR3. The method was immunoSEQ multiplex PCR; TCRdb's version includes in-frame clones alone and lacks a portion of them. Of about 2.5 million clones listed, 85% to 95% are singletons. The TCR comes from a man between 18 and 29 years old in good health. Some clones in this sample may be carry-over from other donors' samples. The sample comprised naive CD4+ T cells from PBMCs. Subset given: CD45RA+ positively selected. This chain connects TRBV2 to TRBJ1-5; no definite D call. The CDR3 spells CASSAQTSNQPQHF. The CDR3 DNA follows: TGTGCCAGCAGCGCCCAAACGAGTAATCAGCCCCAGCATTTT. The full variable domain, rest sourced from reference TRBV2 and TRBJ1-5, is EPEVTQTPSHQVTQMGQEVILRCVPISNHLYFYWYRQILGQKVEFLVSFYNNEISEKSEIFDDQFSVERPDGSNFTLKIRSTKLEDSAMYFCASSAQTSNQPQHFGDGTRLSIL.